The 28 T cell receptor beta chains listed next were all sequenced from one sample in a study of blood T cell repertoires in COVID-19 (dated by TCRdb to 2020 to 2021). The method behind the library was the immunoSEQ multiplex PCR assay. The table comes from immuneACCESS by way of TCRdb, which keeps in-frame sequences with V and J called. Part of the clones is missing from these tables; in studies checked, under half for an unresolved V gene and the rest for unknown reasons. The sample has some 120,000 clones on record, 75% to 95% of them singletons. The ten largest clonotypes hold under 2% of the sample. Input material: peripheral blood. The receptors shown here come from a human donor with active COVID-19. The donor label of this sample is uncertain.

This clone showed up just a few times. This chain links TRBV7-9 with TRBJ1-3; no firm D call. This CDR3 contains 14 residues. Trimming took 3 bases from V and 4 from J, leaving 10 bases between them. Germline assignment: CDR1 SEHNR and CDR2 FQNEAQ (reference sequence). The CDR3 reads CASSLNSQGNTIYF. The CDR3 bases are TGTGCCAGCAGCTTGAACAGTCAGGGAAACACCATATATTTT.

In its sample, this clone was seen once. V and J are TRBV5-7 and TRBJ2-3; a weak D match, TRBD1 (6 bases). TRBV5-7 is filed as an ORF, its function uncertain. The CDR3 contains 17 residues. V was trimmed by 3 bases and J by 0 bases, leaving 17 bases between them. CDR3 sequence: CASSWPRQAVSTDTQYF. The CDR3 DNA is TGTGCCAGCAGCTGGCCCAGACAGGCGGTTAGCACAGATACGCAGTATTTT.

This rearrangement joins TRBV30 to TRBJ2-7; tentative D call: TRBD2 (6 bases). CDR1 GTSNPN and CDR2 SVGIG come from the germline V gene (reference sequence). The CDR3 has 13 residues. V lost 4 bases, J lost 7 bases, and 17 bases lay in between. This chain's CDR3 is CAWKGSRAGEQYF. The CDR3 nucleotides read TGTGCCTGGAAGGGCAGCAGGGCGGGGGAGCAGTACTTC.

V usage is TRBV29-1 and J usage is TRBJ2-5; 9 bases line up with TRBD1. Trimming at V came to 3 bases and at J to 8 bases, leaving 7 bases not matched to a gene. CDR3 length: 13 amino acids. The germline V gene has CDR1 SQVTM and CDR2 ANQGSEA. CDR3 in DNA: TGCAGCGTTGAGGAGACAGGGGGAGAAACCCAGTACTTC. It specifies CSVEETGGETQYF.

The chain links TRBV15 to TRBJ2-4; D remains ambiguous. From germline, CDR1 is LNHNV and CDR2 YYDKDF (reference sequence). This CDR3 region has 13 residues. Trimming shortened V by 1 base and J by 9 bases, and 10 bases separated the two germline ends. The CDR3 sequence is CATSRAGSGIQYF. In DNA form, the CDR3 reads TGTGCCACCAGCAGAGCGGGTAGTGGCATTCAGTACTTC.

This chain connects TRBV7-9 to TRBJ1-4; no reliable D call. The germline gives CDR1 SEHNR, CDR2 FQNEAQ (reference sequence). With 10 bases removed from V and 2 bases from J, the gap between germline ends came to 14 bases. This CDR3 has 14 amino acids. CDR3 DNA: TGTGCCATTGTCCCCAGTCATACTAATGAAAAACTGTTTTTT. Translated, it gives CAIVPSHTNEKLFF.

The V and J genes are TRBV9 and TRBJ1-3; D might be TRBD1 (5 bases). Germline V gives CDR1 SGDLS, CDR2 YYNGEE. V gave up 3 bases and J gave up 9 bases, with 13 bases separating them. This CDR3 spans 13 amino acids. CDR3: CASSDRSGGTIYF. Written as DNA, the CDR3 is TGTGCCAGCAGCGACAGGAGTGGTGGCACCATATATTTT.

V and J are TRBV4-3 and TRBJ2-7; 12 bases agree with TRBD1. The length of the CDR3 is 16 residues. V trimming: 3 bases; J trimming: 2 bases; junction bases outside the gene matches: 5. Germline V gene lookup returns CDR1 LGHNA and CDR2 YSLEER. The CDR3 sequence: CASSQGQGAPTYEQYF. The CDR3 DNA reads as TGCGCCAGCAGCCAGGGACAGGGGGCGCCCACCTACGAGCAGTACTTC.

The chain combines TRBV28 with TRBJ2-1; D is ambiguous. V was shortened by 4 bases and J by 0 bases, with 16 bases between the two germline ends. The length of the CDR3 is 17 residues. Per germline, CDR1 MDHEN and CDR2 SYDVKM. The CDR3, as DNA: TGTGCCAGCAGTTCCAGACACCTACCGAGCTCCTACAATGAGCAGTTCTTC. This sequence encodes CASSSRHLPSSYNEQFF.

The chain uses TRBV11-2 and TRBJ2-2; 10 bases match TRBD1. V dropped 3 bases and J dropped 3; count of bases not matched to a gene: 4. The germline CDR1 and CDR2 sequences are SGHAT and FQNNGV. The length of the CDR3 is 16 residues. CDR3 nucleotides: TGTGCCAGCAGCTTTCCCGGGACAGGGGACACCGGGGAGCTGTTTTTT. Its protein product is CASSFPGTGDTGELFF.

This clone was counted between two and nine times. The V call is TRBV7-2, the J call TRBJ1-2, with 7 bases matching TRBD1. CDR1 SGHTA and CDR2 FQGNSA come from the germline V gene. The CDR3 extends over 13 amino acids. Losses at the gene ends were 5 bases for V and 7 bases for J; bases not matched to a gene: 7. DNA of the CDR3: TGTGCCAGCAGCAAGGACAGGAGCGGTGGCTACACCTTC. Encoded protein: CASSKDRSGGYTF.

This clone has more than one count but fewer than ten. The chain employs TRBV5-4 and TRBJ2-5; 9 bases map to TRBD2. Trimming removed 0 bases from V and 6 bases from J; junction bases left unmatched: 6. The CDR3 loop spans 15 amino acids. Per germline, CDR1 SGHNT and CDR2 YYREEE (reference sequence). The CDR3 DNA sequence: TGTGCCAGCAGCTTGGGCGGGGGGGCTGGAAAGACCCAGTACTTC. Residues: CASSLGGGAGKTQYF.

This clone was picked up a small number of times. This chain joins TRBV28 and TRBJ1-5, with 9 bases aligning to TRBD1. CDR1 is MDHEN and CDR2 is SYDVKM in the germline V gene. The CDR3 contains 15 residues. With V trimmed by 6 bases and J by 2 bases, 5 bases remained unmatched. The CDR3 bases are TGTGCCAGCAGCATTGGGGACAGGGGCAATCAGCCCCAGCATTTT. Its translation: CASSIGDRGNQPQHF.

Regarding this clone: An end of the junction does not agree with germline; a read error may underlie this. V gene TRBV7-7 combines with J gene TRBJ2-5; TRBD2 is a possible D gene (5 bases). The CDR3 runs to 17 residues. Germline V gene lookup returns CDR1 SSHAT and CDR2 FNYEAQ (reference sequence). CDR3 amino acids: CASSLGSPGLGVETQYF. In nucleotides, the CDR3 is TGTGCTAGCAGCTTAGGGAGTCCAGGCCTCGGGGTTGAGACCCAGTACTTC.

The chain uses TRBV27 and TRBJ2-7; possible D gene TRBD2, 5 bases. V lost 6 bases, J lost 2 bases, and 11 bases lay in between. Germline V gene sequence: CDR1 MNHEY, CDR2 SMNVEV (reference sequence). The CDR3 is 13 amino acids. Here the CDR3 reads CASSLGVAYEQYF. CDR3 sequence (DNA): TGTGCCAGCAGCCTCGGGGTGGCCTACGAGCAGTACTTC.

The chain links TRBV5-1 to TRBJ1-2; the match to TRBD1 covers 7 bases. Per the germline V gene, CDR1 is SGHRS and CDR2 is YFSETQ. This CDR3 comprises 18 residues. With V trimmed by 3 bases and J by 3 bases, 17 bases remained unmatched. Here the CDR3 DNA reads TGCGCCAGCAGCTACGGAGGGGGCCCCACTATCCGGTACTATGGCTACACCTTC. Translated: CASSYGGGPTIRYYGYTF. The full variable domain, completed using reference TRBV5-1 and TRBJ1-2, is KAGVTQTPRYLIKTRGQQVTLSCSPISGHRSVSWYQQTPGQGLQFLFEYFSETQRNKGNFPGRFSGRQFSNSRSEMNVSTLELGDSALYLCASSYGGGPTIRYYGYTFGSGTRLTVV.

The chain joins TRBV7-9 to TRBJ2-3, with TRBD1 as a possible D gene (8 bases). Germline CDR1 SEHNR, CDR2 FQNEAQ (reference sequence). The V end lost 4 bases, the J end lost 1 base, and 21 bases lay between the germline ends. CDR3 length: 18 residues. In DNA, the CDR3 is TGTGCCAGCAGCTCCGGACAGGGAAGGGACTATGGCACAGATACGCAGTATTTT. It yields the protein CASSSGQGRDYGTDTQYF.

The CDR3 reads CTSSQGRGQGQYQETQYF. The CDR3 nucleotides are TGCACCAGCAGCCAAGGAAGGGGGCAGGGACAGTACCAAGAGACCCAGTACTTC. This chain joins TRBV1 and TRBJ2-5; the D call of TRBD1 is as the table states it, not checked on the DNA. TRBV1 is listed as a pseudogene. This CDR3 region has 18 residues.

The V and J genes are TRBV13 and TRBJ2-3; 7 nucleotides line up with TRBD1. V shed 2 bases and J 2 bases; nucleotides not matched to a gene: 13. This CDR3 has 18 residues. CDR1 PRHDT and CDR2 FYEKMQ come from the germline V gene (reference sequence). This CDR3 is CASSLRGNRDRDTDTQYF. CDR3 DNA: TGTGCCAGCAGCTTAAGGGGGAACCGGGACAGAGACACAGATACGCAGTATTTT.

The chain couples TRBV5-4 to TRBJ1-1, with D tentatively TRBD1 (5 bases). CDR1 is SGHNT, CDR2 YYREEE, per germline (reference sequence). Trimming pared 0 bases from V and 3 bases from J, leaving 15 bases between. This CDR3 contains 16 residues. CDR3 in amino acids: CASSLGQGPPYTEAFF. The CDR3 region has the DNA TGTGCCAGCAGCTTGGGGCAGGGCCCTCCTTACACTGAAGCTTTCTTT.

The chain joins TRBV7-9 to TRBJ1-5; 7 bases match TRBD1. Looked up from germline, CDR1 is SEHNR and CDR2 is FQNEAQ (reference sequence). The trim removed 1 base at V and 7 bases at J, leaving 4 bases unmatched. The CDR3 loop spans 14 amino acids. Written as DNA, the CDR3 is TGTGCCAGCAGCTTAGAAGGGGGCGGGCAGCCCCAGCATTTT. Amino acids: CASSLEGGGQPQHF.

V usage is TRBV25-1 and J usage is TRBJ2-3; D might be TRBD1 (5 bases). Germline V gene lookup returns CDR1 MGHDK and CDR2 SYGVNS. The CDR3 contains 14 residues. V was shortened by 5 bases and J by 6 bases, with 15 bases between the two germline ends. This CDR3 is CASSQDSPTDTQYF. The CDR3 region has the DNA TGTGCCAGCAGTCAAGACAGTCCCACCGATACGCAGTATTTT.

The chain combines TRBV3-1 (or the pseudogene TRBV3-2) with TRBJ2-6, with D hard to call. The CDR3 has 15 residues. CDR1 is LGHDT, CDR2 YNNKEL, per germline (reference sequence). Trimming pared 4 bases from V and 0 bases from J, leaving 7 bases between. The CDR3: CASSLEFSGANVLTF. The DNA for the CDR3 is TGTGCCAGCAGCCTCGAGTTCTCTGGGGCCAACGTCCTGACTTTC.

The rearrangement uses TRBV5-8 and TRBJ2-1, with 9 bases that match TRBD2. CDR1 and CDR2 from the germline V gene are SGHTS and YDEGEE. The CDR3 is 14 residues long. The ends lost 1 base at V and 8 bases at J; junction bases unmatched: 4. DNA for the CDR3: TGTGCCAGCAGCTTGTTAGCGGGGGATGATGAGCAGTTCTTC. As protein: CASSLLAGDDEQFF.

The CDR3 region has the DNA TGTGCCAGCAGTTCACTAGCGGGGGATCCCTACGAGCAGTACTTC. Translating it yields CASSSLAGDPYEQYF. V and J are TRBV2 and TRBJ2-7, with 11 bases identical to TRBD2. Trimming took 5 bases from V and 2 from J; bases not matched to a gene: 5. The CDR3 is 15 residues long. Germline CDR1 and CDR2: SNHLY and FYNNEI. Based on the CDR3 plus reference TRBV2 and TRBJ2-7, the full variable domain is EPEVTQTPSHQVTQMGQEVILRCVPISNHLYFYWYRQILGQKVEFLVSFYNNEISEKSEIFDDQFSVERPDGSNFTLKIRSTKLEDSAMYFCASSSLAGDPYEQYFGPGTRLTVT.

The genes are TRBV11-1 and TRBJ2-2; 9 positions agree with TRBD1. This CDR3 spans 14 amino acids. Per the germline V gene, CDR1 is SGHAT and CDR2 is FQDESV (reference sequence). J gave up 7 bases and V 6 bases, and 6 bases lay outside the gene matches. CDR3 residues: CASRPGQGHGELFF. CDR3 DNA: TGTGCCAGCAGACCCGGACAGGGGCACGGGGAGCTGTTTTTT.

The V and J genes are TRBV13 and TRBJ2-1; D is perhaps TRBD2 (6 bases). Germline loops: CDR1 PRHDT, CDR2 FYEKMQ (reference sequence). Trimming stripped 8 bases from V and 5 bases from J, with 22 bases between. The CDR3 has 16 amino acids. The CDR3 sequence: CASGQMEGQSHNEQFF. CDR3 DNA: TGTGCCAGCGGACAAATGGAGGGGCAAAGTCACAATGAGCAGTTCTTC. The full variable domain, its missing parts supplied by reference TRBV13 and TRBJ2-1, is AAGVIQSPRHLIKEKRETATLKCYPIPRHDTVYWYQQGPGQDPQFLISFYEKMQSDKGSIPDRFSAQQFSDYHSELNMSSLELGDSALYFCASGQMEGQSHNEQFFGPGTRLTVL.

The chain carries TRBV24-1 and TRBJ2-3; D is uncertain. CDR3 length equals 15 residues. V was cut by 7 bases and J by 1 base, with 14 bases left in between. Germline V CDR1 and CDR2: KGHDR, SFDVKD. CDR3 nucleotide sequence: TGTGCCACCAGCGCTAGTTACCCGCGCACAGATACGCAGTATTTT. Translated: CATSASYPRTDTQYF.